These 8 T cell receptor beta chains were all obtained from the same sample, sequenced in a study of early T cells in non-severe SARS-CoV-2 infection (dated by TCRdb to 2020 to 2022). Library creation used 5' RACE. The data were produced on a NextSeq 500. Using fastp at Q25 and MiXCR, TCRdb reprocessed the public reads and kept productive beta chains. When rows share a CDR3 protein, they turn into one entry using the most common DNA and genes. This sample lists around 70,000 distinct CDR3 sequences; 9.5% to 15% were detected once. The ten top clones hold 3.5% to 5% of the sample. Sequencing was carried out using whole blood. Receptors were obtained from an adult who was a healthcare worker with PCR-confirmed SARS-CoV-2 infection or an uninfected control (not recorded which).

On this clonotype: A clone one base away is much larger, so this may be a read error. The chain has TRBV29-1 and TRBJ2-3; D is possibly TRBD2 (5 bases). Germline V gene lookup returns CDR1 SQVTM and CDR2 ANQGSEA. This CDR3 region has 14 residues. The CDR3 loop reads CSVDSSGSTETQYF. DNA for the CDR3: TGCAGCGTTGACAGCAGCGGTAGCACAGAAACGCAGTATTTT.

CDR3 protein: CAISDFGGQETQYF. In nucleotides, the CDR3 is TGTGCCATCAGTGATTTCGGGGGACAAGAGACCCAGTACTTC. This chain links TRBV10-3 with TRBJ2-5; tentative D call: TRBD2 (6 bases). Germline V CDR1 and CDR2: ENHRY, SYGVKD. This CDR3 has 14 amino acids. Trimming pared 3 bases from V and 2 bases from J, leaving 10 bases between.

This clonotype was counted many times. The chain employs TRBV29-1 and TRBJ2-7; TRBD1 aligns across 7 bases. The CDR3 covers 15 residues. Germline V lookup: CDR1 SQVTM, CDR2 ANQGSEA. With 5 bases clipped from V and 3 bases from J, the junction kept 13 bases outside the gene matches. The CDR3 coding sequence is TGCAGCGTTCGGGGAGACAGGGAGCAGATCTACGAGCAGTACTTC. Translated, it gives CSVRGDREQIYEQYF.

The CDR3 DNA sequence: TGTGCCACCACTAGCGTCTCCTACGAGCAGTACTTC. It yields the protein CATTSVSYEQYF. The chain has TRBV28 and TRBJ2-7; 7 bases fit TRBD2. Looked up from germline, CDR1 is MDHEN and CDR2 is SYDVKM. Trimming removed 10 bases from V and 0 bases from J; junction bases left unmatched: 3. The CDR3 runs 12 residues.

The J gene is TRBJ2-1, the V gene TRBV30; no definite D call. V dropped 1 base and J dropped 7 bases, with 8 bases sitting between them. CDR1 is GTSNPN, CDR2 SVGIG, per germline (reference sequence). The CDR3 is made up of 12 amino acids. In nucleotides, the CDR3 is TGTGCCTGGAGTGGCCACTTTAATGAGCAGTTCTTC. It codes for CAWSGHFNEQFF.

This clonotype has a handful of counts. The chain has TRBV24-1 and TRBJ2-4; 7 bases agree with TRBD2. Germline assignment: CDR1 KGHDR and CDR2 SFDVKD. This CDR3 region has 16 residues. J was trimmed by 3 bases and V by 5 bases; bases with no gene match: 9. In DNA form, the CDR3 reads TGTGCCACCAGTGCTGTGGGAGGGGAGGGCAAAAACATTCAGTACTTC. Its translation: CATSAVGGEGKNIQYF.

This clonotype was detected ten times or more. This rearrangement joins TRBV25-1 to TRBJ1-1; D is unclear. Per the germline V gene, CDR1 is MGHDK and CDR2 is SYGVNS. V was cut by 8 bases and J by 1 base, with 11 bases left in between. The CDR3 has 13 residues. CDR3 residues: CASYSSRNTEAFF. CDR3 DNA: TGTGCCAGCTACTCCTCTCGGAACACTGAAGCTTTCTTT.

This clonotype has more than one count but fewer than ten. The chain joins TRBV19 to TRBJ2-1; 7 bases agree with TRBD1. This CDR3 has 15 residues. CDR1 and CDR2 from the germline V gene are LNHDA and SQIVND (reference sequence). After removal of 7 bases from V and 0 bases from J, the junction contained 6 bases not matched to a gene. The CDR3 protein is CASTRTGSSYNEQFF. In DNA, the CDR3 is TGTGCCAGTACCCGGACAGGCAGCTCCTACAATGAGCAGTTCTTC.